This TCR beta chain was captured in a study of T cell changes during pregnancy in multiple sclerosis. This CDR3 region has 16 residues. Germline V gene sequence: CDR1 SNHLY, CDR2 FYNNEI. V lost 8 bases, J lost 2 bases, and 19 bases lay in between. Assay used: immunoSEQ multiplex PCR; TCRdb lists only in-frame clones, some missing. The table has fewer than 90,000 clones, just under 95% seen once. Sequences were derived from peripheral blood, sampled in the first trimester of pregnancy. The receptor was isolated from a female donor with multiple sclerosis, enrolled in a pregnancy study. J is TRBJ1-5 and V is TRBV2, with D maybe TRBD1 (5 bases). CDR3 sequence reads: CASSTGGVRGNQPQHF. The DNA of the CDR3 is TGTGCCAGCTCTACCGGAGGGGTGCGGGGCAATCAGCCCCAGCATTTT. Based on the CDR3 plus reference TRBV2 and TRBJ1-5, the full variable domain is EPEVTQTPSHQVTQMGQEVILRCVPISNHLYFYWYRQILGQKVEFLVSFYNNEISEKSEIFDDQFSVERPDGSNFTLKIRSTKLEDSAMYFCASSTGGVRGNQPQHFGDGTRLSIL.